Below are 14 T cell receptor beta chains sequenced from a single sample in a study of metastatic and nonmetastatic thyroid tumors. Each patient went into thyroid surgery without having received any treatment. TCRdb re-called the PCR reads through MiXCR. The sample yields about 92,000 clones, 15% seen once. Sequenced: blood. Receptors were obtained from a female donor with papillary thyroid cancer or a benign thyroid nodule (not recorded which). Some clones in this sample may be carry-over from other donors' samples.

This clone was counted many times. This chain connects TRBV4-1 to TRBJ2-7, with 7 bases aligning to TRBD2. CDR3 length: 16 residues. With V trimmed by 0 bases and J by 2 bases, 7 bases remained unmatched. Germline V gene lookup returns CDR1 MGHRA and CDR2 YSYEKL. The CDR3 nucleotides read TGCGCCAGCAGCCAAGAGGACCGGGCGGGGGCCTACGAGCAGTACTTC. Translation gives CASSQEDRAGAYEQYF.

For this clone: Given a much more abundant clone one base away, this may be a read error. Other DNA sequences in this specimen translate into the identical CDR3. The CDR3 DNA reads as TGTGCCAGCAGCTTAGTTTCCGCATGGGGAACTGAAGCTTTCTTT. Translation gives CASSLVSAWGTEAFF. The chain couples TRBV7-9 to TRBJ1-1, with D hard to call. Germline V gene sequence: CDR1 SEHNR, CDR2 FQNEAQ (reference sequence). The ends were cut back, 1 base at V and 5 bases at J, with 14 bases in the middle. This CDR3 has 15 residues.

This clone has at least ten counts. The rearrangement joins TRBV5-4 to TRBJ1-3; weak D call: TRBD1 (5 bases). This CDR3 contains 12 residues. Trimming removed 7 bases from V and 2 bases from J, with 7 bases in between. CDR1 and CDR2 (germline): SGHNT, YYREEE (reference sequence). CDR3 bases: TGTGCCAGCCGGGGGGCTGGAAACACCATATATTTT. Protein product: CASRGAGNTIYF.

This clone occurred many times. J is TRBJ2-1 and V is TRBV2; the match to TRBD1 covers 10 bases. The CDR3 consists of 14 residues. Germline CDR1 reads SNHLY; CDR2 reads FYNNEI. Trimming at V came to 6 bases and at J to 6 bases, leaving 5 bases not matched to a gene. CDR3 nucleotides: TGTGCCAGCAGACAGAGGACAGGGGGCAATGAGCAGTTCTTC. Translation gives CASRQRTGGNEQFF.

In its sample, this clone was seen many times. V gene TRBV9 combines with J gene TRBJ1-5; possibly TRBD1 for D (5 bases). Germline V gene lookup returns CDR1 SGDLS and CDR2 YYNGEE. The CDR3 has 15 amino acids. V lost 0 bases and J lost 4, with 11 bases in between. The CDR3 DNA reads TGTGCCAGCAGCGTAGGGGACGGGCAAAATCAGCCCCAGCATTTT. Translation gives CASSVGDGQNQPQHF.

This clone was seen ten or more times. Here the CDR3 reads CASSESRGTYYEQYF. The DNA for the CDR3 is TGTGCCAGCAGTGAATCAAGAGGGACCTACTACGAGCAGTACTTC. This chain uses TRBV25-1 with TRBJ2-7; D may match TRBD1 or TRBD2 (5 bases each). The CDR3 contains 15 residues. The V and J ends lost 1 base and 3 bases respectively, with 13 bases between them. Germline CDR1 is MGHDK and CDR2 is SYGVNS.

This clone occurred a few times. A much larger clone sits a single nucleotide away, making a read error possible. The sample carries other DNA sequences with the same CDR3. The rearrangement links TRBV20-1 to TRBJ2-1, with 13 bases aligning to TRBD2. V shed 3 bases, J shed 0 bases, and the junction held 2 bases outside the gene matches. This CDR3 spans 16 amino acids. Germline V gives CDR1 DFQATT, CDR2 SNEGSKA (reference sequence). DNA of the CDR3: TGCAGTGCTAGGGGGACTAGCGGGGCCTCCTACAATGAGCAGTTCTTC. The encoded protein is CSARGTSGASYNEQFF.

This clone showed up many times. The rearrangement uses TRBV19 and TRBJ2-1; weak D call: TRBD2 (6 bases). Per germline, CDR1 LNHDA and CDR2 SQIVND (reference sequence). V lost 9 bases and J 6 bases, leaving 12 bases between the germline ends. The CDR3 runs 12 residues. The CDR3 reads CASTFGGNEQFF. CDR3 coding DNA: TGTGCCAGCACTTTCGGGGGCAATGAGCAGTTCTTC. Full variable domain (rest looked up from reference TRBV19 and TRBJ2-1): DGGITQSPKYLFRKEGQNVTLSCEQNLNHDAMYWYRQDPGQGLRLIYYSQIVNDFQKGDIAEGYSVSREKKESFPLTVTSAQKNPTAFYLCASTFGGNEQFFGPGTRLTVL.

This clone was seen ten or more times. This chain connects TRBV9 to TRBJ2-3; 7 bases are a match to TRBD2. V dropped 4 bases and J dropped 2; count of bases not matched to a gene: 10. Per germline, CDR1 SGDLS and CDR2 YYNGEE. The CDR3 is 16 amino acids. CDR3 nucleotide sequence: TGTGCCAGCAGCCCCTCCGGGGGGTCCACCACAGATACGCAGTATTTT. Translation gives CASSPSGGSTTDTQYF.

This clone was recorded many times. The V and J genes are TRBV12-3 or TRBV12-4 and TRBJ2-1; D is ambiguous. V was cut by 3 bases and J by 8 bases, with 5 bases left in between. There are 11 residues in the CDR3. DNA for the CDR3: TGTGCCAGCAGTTTGGCCCATGAGCAGTTCTTC. Protein sequence: CASSLAHEQFF.

This clone was recorded many times. The chain couples TRBV25-1 to TRBJ1-4; D perhaps matches TRBD1 (6 bases). CDR1 and CDR2 (germline): MGHDK, SYGVNS. CDR3 length: 15 amino acids. V dropped 7 bases and J dropped 5 bases, with 17 bases sitting between them. This CDR3 reads CASTRADRENEKLFF. The CDR3 DNA sequence: TGTGCCAGCACAAGGGCGGACAGAGAAAATGAAAAACTGTTTTTT.

This clone showed up many times. V and J are TRBV29-1 and TRBJ2-2, with D perhaps TRBD2 (7 bases). Deletions cut 4 bases from V and 5 bases from J, with 14 bases between. CDR1 is SQVTM and CDR2 is ANQGSEA in the germline V gene. The CDR3 is 14 amino acids. This chain's CDR3 is CSVGGGLWTGELFF. CDR3 sequence (DNA): TGCAGCGTTGGGGGGGGGCTTTGGACCGGGGAGCTGTTTTTT.

The chain has TRBV7-1 and TRBJ1-6; 8 positions agree with TRBD1. TRBV7-1 is flagged as an ORF with uncertain function. The CDR3 totals 19 residues. Trimming took 3 bases from V and 9 from J; bases not matched to a gene: 19. CDR3 protein: CASSSHGQGRTTCGSPLHF. The CDR3 region has the DNA TGTGCCAGCAGCTCCCACGGACAGGGCCGGACCACCTGTGGTTCACCCCTCCACTTT.

The chain recombines TRBV5-1 with TRBJ1-6; D might be TRBD1 (5 bases). V was pared by 4 bases and J by 10 bases, with 18 bases between. The CDR3 runs 15 residues. From germline, CDR1 is SGHRS and CDR2 YFSETQ. The CDR3 DNA reads TGCGCCAGCAGCCCCCTAGGGCGGGGCCTCTCACCCCTCCACTTT. Translating gives CASSPLGRGLSPLHF.